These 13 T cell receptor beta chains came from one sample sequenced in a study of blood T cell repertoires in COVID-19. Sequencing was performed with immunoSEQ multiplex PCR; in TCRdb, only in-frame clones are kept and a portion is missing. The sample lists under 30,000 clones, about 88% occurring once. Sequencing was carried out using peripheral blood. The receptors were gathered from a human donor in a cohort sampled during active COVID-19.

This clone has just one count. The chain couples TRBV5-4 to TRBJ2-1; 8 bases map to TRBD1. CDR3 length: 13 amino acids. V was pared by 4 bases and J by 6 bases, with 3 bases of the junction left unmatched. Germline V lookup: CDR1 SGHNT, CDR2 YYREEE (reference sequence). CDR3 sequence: CASSRTGINEQFF. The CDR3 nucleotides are TGTGCCAGCAGCCGGACAGGGATCAATGAGCAGTTCTTC.

The CDR3 loop is CATSRGHREYIGNTIYF. For the CDR3, the DNA is TGTGCCACCAGCAGAGGACACAGGGAGTATATTGGAAACACCATATATTTT. The chain joins TRBV15 to TRBJ1-3; perhaps TRBD1 as D (6 bases). The CDR3 is 17 amino acids. The V end lost 1 base, the J end lost 3 bases, and 16 bases lay between the germline ends. Germline CDR1 LNHNV, CDR2 YYDKDF (reference sequence).

DNA of the CDR3: TGTGCCACCTACAGGGGGAGTGACACTGAAGCTTTCTTT. It encodes CATYRGSDTEAFF. This chain connects TRBV2 to TRBJ1-1; 8 nucleotides line up with TRBD1. V shed 10 bases and J 3 bases; nucleotides not matched to a gene: 7. The CDR3 contains 13 residues. CDR1 and CDR2 from the germline V gene are SNHLY and FYNNEI.

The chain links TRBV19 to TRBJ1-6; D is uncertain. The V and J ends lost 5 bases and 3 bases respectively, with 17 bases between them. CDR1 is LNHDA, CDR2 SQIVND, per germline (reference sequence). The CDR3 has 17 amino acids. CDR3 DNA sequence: TGTGCCAGTAGTCCAGACTCCGGGAGCAACTATAATTCACCCCTCCACTTT. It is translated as CASSPDSGSNYNSPLHF. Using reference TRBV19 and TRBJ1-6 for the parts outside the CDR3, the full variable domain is DGGITQSPKYLFRKEGQNVTLSCEQNLNHDAMYWYRQDPGQGLRLIYYSQIVNDFQKGDIAEGYSVSREKKESFPLTVTSAQKNPTAFYLCASSPDSGSNYNSPLHFGNGTRLTVT.

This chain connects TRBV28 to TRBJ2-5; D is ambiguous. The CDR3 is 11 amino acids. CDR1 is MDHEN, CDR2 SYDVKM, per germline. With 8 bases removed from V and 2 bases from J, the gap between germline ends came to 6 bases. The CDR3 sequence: CASERQETQYF. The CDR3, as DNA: TGTGCCAGCGAGAGACAAGAGACCCAGTACTTC.

The CDR3 is CASTAGLASNEQFF. CDR3 DNA: TGTGCCAGCACGGCGGGGCTAGCTAGCAATGAGCAGTTCTTC. V and J are TRBV2 and TRBJ2-1, with TRBD2 as a possible D gene (6 bases). V gave up 7 bases and J gave up 6 bases, with 16 bases separating them. The CDR3 runs to 14 residues. CDR1 is SNHLY, CDR2 FYNNEI, per germline.

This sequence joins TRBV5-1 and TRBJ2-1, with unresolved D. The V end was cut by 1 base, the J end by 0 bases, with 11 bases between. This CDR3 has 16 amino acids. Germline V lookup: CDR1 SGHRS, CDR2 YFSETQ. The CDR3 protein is CASSLNALSSYNEQFF. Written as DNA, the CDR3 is TGCGCCAGCAGCTTGAATGCCCTGAGCTCCTACAATGAGCAGTTCTTC.

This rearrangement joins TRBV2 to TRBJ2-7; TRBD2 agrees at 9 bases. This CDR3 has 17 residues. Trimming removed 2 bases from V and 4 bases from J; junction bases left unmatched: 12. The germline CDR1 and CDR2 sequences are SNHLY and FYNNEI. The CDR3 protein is CASSETPGLARQYEQYF. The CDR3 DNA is TGTGCCAGCAGTGAAACCCCGGGACTAGCAAGACAGTACGAGCAGTACTTC.

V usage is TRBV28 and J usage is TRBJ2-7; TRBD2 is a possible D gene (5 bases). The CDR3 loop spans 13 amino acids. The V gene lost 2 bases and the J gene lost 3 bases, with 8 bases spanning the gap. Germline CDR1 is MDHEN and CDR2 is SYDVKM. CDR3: CASSLREIYEQYF. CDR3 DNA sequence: TGTGCCAGCAGTTTACGGGAAATCTACGAGCAGTACTTC.

CDR3 in DNA: TGTGCCAGCAGCCCCTGGGACAACGGGGGCTACACCTTC. Translated, it gives CASSPWDNGGYTF. This chain connects TRBV9 to TRBJ1-2, with D possibly being TRBD1 (6 bases). V lost 4 bases, J lost 8 bases, and 15 bases lay in between. In germline, CDR1 is SGDLS, CDR2 YYNGEE. CDR3 size: 13 residues.

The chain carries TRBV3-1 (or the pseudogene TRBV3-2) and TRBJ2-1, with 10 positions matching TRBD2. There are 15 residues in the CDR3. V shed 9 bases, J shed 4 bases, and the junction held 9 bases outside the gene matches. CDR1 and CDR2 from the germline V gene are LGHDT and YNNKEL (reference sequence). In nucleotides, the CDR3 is TGTGCCAGTTCAATTAGCGGGGGGACTTACAATGAGCAGTTCTTC. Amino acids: CASSISGGTYNEQFF.

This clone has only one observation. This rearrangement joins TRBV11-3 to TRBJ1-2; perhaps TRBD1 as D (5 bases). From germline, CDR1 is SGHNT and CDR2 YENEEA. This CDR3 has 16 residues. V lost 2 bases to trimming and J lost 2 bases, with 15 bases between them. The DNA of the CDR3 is TGTGCCAGCAGCTTACTGCGGGGCTCGGCAAACTATGGCTACACCTTC. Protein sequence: CASSLLRGSANYGYTF.

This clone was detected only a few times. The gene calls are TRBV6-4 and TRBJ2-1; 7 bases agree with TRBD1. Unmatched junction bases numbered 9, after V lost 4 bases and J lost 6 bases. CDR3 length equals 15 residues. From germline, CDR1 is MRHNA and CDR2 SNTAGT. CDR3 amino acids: CASSAGTVESNEQFF. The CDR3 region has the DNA TGTGCCAGCAGTGCCGGGACAGTGGAGTCCAATGAGCAGTTCTTC.